This T cell receptor beta chain was identified during a study of OX40 agonist ivuxolimab in advanced cancers. Here immunoSEQ multiplex PCR was the method, and the copy in TCRdb shows in-frame clones only, minus some. The table records tens of thousands of clones, just under 85% of them present only once. A note on this clone: Its cognate antigen is unknown.

Study results and caveats: At 0.1 to 3.0 mg/kg and by week 6, CD4+ and CD8+ T cells in the blood had expanded clonally. CD8+ T cells (on average) carried more expanded clones than CD4+ T cells.

The V and J ends lost 7 bases and 6 bases, in that order; junction bases with no gene match: 9. The length of the CDR3 is 14 residues. Germline-derived CDR1 and CDR2 are MNHEY and SMNVEV (reference sequence). The rearrangement joins TRBV27 to TRBJ2-7, with 10 bases matching TRBD2. This TCR was sampled from an adult with an advanced solid tumor such as melanoma, head and neck, liver or kidney cancer. The sample was CD4+ or CD8+ T cells sorted from blood, taken in a trial of the OX40 agonist ivuxolimab. CDR3 sequence reads: CASTLLAGEVEQYF. The CDR3 bases are TGTGCCAGCACCCTTCTAGCGGGAGAAGTCGAGCAGTACTTC.